The present T cell receptor (beta chain) was sequenced within a study of HIV-infected patients and healthy controls. Approximately 500 ng RNA was reverse transcribed with alpha and beta constant-region primers. Each of the alpha and beta chains got its own library through chain-specific third strand synthesis with indices. MiXCR was run by TCRdb on the 5' RACE reads, yielding one entry per CDR3 protein. The sample holds over 7,500 distinct CDR3 sequences, 6% to 7.5% seen once. V lost 4 bases and J 2 bases, leaving 21 bases between the germline ends. Germline CDR1 and CDR2: KGHDR and SFDVKD. The CDR3 is 18 amino acids. In this sample, this clonotype is medium-sized (0.01 to 0.1%). Whole blood was used without fractionation, so all unsorted peripheral T cells were included.

The TCR comes from an adult with HIV infection. The chain combines TRBV24-1 with TRBJ2-3; a possible D gene is TRBD1 (6 bases). The sequencing here drew on blood, taken before antiretroviral therapy. The CDR3 sequence: CATSDPRPTGAFTDTQYF. The CDR3 nucleotides read TGTGCCACCAGTGACCCCCGTCCGACAGGAGCCTTCACAGATACGCAGTATTTT.